This T cell receptor beta chain was obtained from a study of T cells in Graves' hyperthyroidism and ophthalmopathy. The wider study: Any treatment followed the collection of peripheral blood at initial diagnosis.

Study-wide findings and caveats: Within blood appeared most thyroid clonotypes that had expanded above 0.001.

Individuals with ophthalmopathy presented a Clinical Activity Score of at least 3, a NOSPECS grade of at least 4 and a duration under 3 months. Used for diagnoses were clinical symptoms, serum thyroxine and TRAb, thyroid ultrasound and orbital computed tomography. This clonotype was found a few times. Its specificity is unknown. Germline V CDR1 and CDR2: SGHNT, YENEEA. The V and J ends lost 6 bases and 3 bases respectively, with 3 bases between them. This CDR3 spans 11 amino acids. From RNA transcripts, TCR beta CDR3 regions were amplified. The HTBI set primed first-round TCR CDR3 RT-PCR. TCRdb analysed the multiplex PCR reads with MiXCR anew, one entry per CDR3 protein. The table lists 530,000 or so distinct CDR3 sequences, roughly a quarter of them singletons.

This clonotype originated in a woman in her 30s with Graves' ophthalmopathy. Sequenced input: blood. The chain employs TRBV11-3 and TRBJ2-4; D unclear. Here the CDR3 reads CASSNKNIQYF. The CDR3 DNA reads as TGTGCCAGCAGTAACAAAAACATTCAGTACTTC.